These 17 T cell receptor beta chains originate from one sample sequenced in a study of T cell repertoires in cytomegalovirus infection. TCRdb re-called the reads through MiXCR, storing one row per CDR3 protein. This table has around 180,000 distinct CDR3 sequences, about 20% appearing once. Input material: PBMCs. These receptor sequences come from a human donor in good health (CMV status not recorded). Some clones in this sample may be carry-over from other donors' samples.

In its sample, this clonotype was seen a few times. The chain is built from TRBV19 and TRBJ1-2; D call uncertain. The germline CDR1 and CDR2 sequences are LNHDA and SQIVND (reference sequence). Trimming cost V 8 bases and J 2 bases, with 12 bases left between them. The CDR3 is 13 amino acids. CDR3 residues: CASGGSRNYGYTF. CDR3 nucleotides: TGTGCCAGTGGTGGCTCGCGGAACTATGGCTACACCTTC.

This clonotype showed up just a few times. One end of the junction varies from germline; a read error may be responsible. The rearrangement joins TRBV19 to TRBJ1-5, with no clear D. CDR1 LNHDA and CDR2 SQIVND come from the germline V gene (reference sequence). The CDR3 spans 16 residues. The CDR3 reads CASSTRRISRYQPQHF. In DNA, the CDR3 is TGTGCCAGTAGTACTCGACGGATTAGCCGTTATCAGCCCCAACATTTT.

The genes are TRBV5-1 and TRBJ2-1; 7 nucleotides line up with TRBD2. The CDR3 runs 14 residues. V shed 2 bases and J 9 bases; nucleotides not matched to a gene: 8. Germline V gene lookup returns CDR1 SGHRS and CDR2 YFSETQ. The CDR3 sequence: CASSFGLVGAEQFF. CDR3 bases: TGCGCCAGCAGCTTCGGACTAGTCGGGGCTGAGCAGTTCTTC.

The chain links TRBV7-3 to TRBJ2-1, with 8 nucleotides matching TRBD2. This CDR3 is built from 14 residues. Looked up from germline, CDR1 is SGHTA and CDR2 is FQGTGA. With 2 bases clipped from V and 8 bases from J, the junction kept 5 bases outside the gene matches. Here the CDR3 DNA reads TGTGCCAGCAGCTTAGGCGGGGGGCGGCATGAGCAGTTCTTC. Encoded protein: CASSLGGGRHEQFF.

The rearrangement joins TRBV11-2 to TRBJ2-5, with 10 bases that match TRBD2. The CDR3 loop spans 13 amino acids. Trimming cost V 3 bases and J 10 bases; bases outside gene matches: 5. The germline V gene has CDR1 SGHAT and CDR2 FQNNGV. The CDR3 reads CASSFGLAVDQYF. The CDR3 bases are TGTGCCAGCAGCTTCGGACTAGCGGTGGACCAGTACTTC. Looking up the rest from reference TRBV11-2 and TRBJ2-5 gives the full variable domain: EAGVAQSPRYKIIEKRQSVAFWCNPISGHATLYWYQQILGQGPKLLIQFQNNGVVDDSQLPKDRFSAERLKGVDSTLKIQPAKLEDSAVYLCASSFGLAVDQYFGPGTRLLVL.

The V and J genes are TRBV10-3 and TRBJ2-6; D call uncertain. The V and J ends lost 3 bases and 1 base respectively, with 7 bases between them. This CDR3 is built from 15 residues. Germline CDR1 and CDR2: ENHRY and SYGVKD. As DNA, the CDR3 is TGTGCCATCAGTGAAGGAAATTCTGGGGCCAACGTCCTGACTTTC. It yields the protein CAISEGNSGANVLTF.

There are a few counts of this clonotype. CDR3 bases: TGTGCCAGTAGTATAGCAACCGGGACGGACTACGAGCAGTACTTC. Encoded protein: CASSIATGTDYEQYF. The chain combines TRBV19 with TRBJ2-7, with D possibly called TRBD1 or TRBD2 (5 bases each). Germline V gene lookup returns CDR1 LNHDA and CDR2 SQIVND (reference sequence). The V end lost 1 base, the J end lost 3 bases, and 13 bases lay between the germline ends. The CDR3 totals 15 residues.

This clonotype was recorded many times. This rearrangement joins TRBV29-1 to TRBJ2-2; 12 bases are a match to TRBD2. CDR3 length: 14 amino acids. CDR1 SQVTM and CDR2 ANQGSEA come from the germline V gene. V trimming: 7 bases; J trimming: 5 bases; junction bases outside the gene matches: 5. The CDR3 loop reads CSGSGTSGTGELFF. The CDR3 nucleotides read TGCAGCGGGTCCGGGACTAGCGGGACCGGGGAGCTGTTTTTT.

In this sample, this clonotype turned up many times. The chain links TRBV7-8 to TRBJ2-7, with TRBD2 as a possible D gene (6 bases). This CDR3 is 14 amino acids long. The germline gives CDR1 SGHVS, CDR2 FQNEAQ. The V gene lost 3 bases and the J gene lost 1 base, with 10 bases spanning the gap. CDR3 DNA sequence: TGTGCCAGCAGCTTGTATCGGGAGTCCTACGAGCAGTACTTC. Its protein product is CASSLYRESYEQYF.

This clonotype came up many times. This rearrangement joins TRBV7-2 to TRBJ2-1, with D perhaps TRBD2 (5 bases). CDR1 and CDR2 from the germline V gene are SGHTA and FQGNSA. The CDR3 totals 12 residues. The V gene lost 3 bases and the J gene lost 5 bases, with 5 bases spanning the gap. The CDR3 loop reads CASSLTNNEQFF. CDR3 DNA sequence: TGTGCCAGCAGCTTGACTAACAATGAGCAGTTCTTC.

Ten or more counts support this clonotype. CDR3 protein: CASSVGGGTDTQYF. CDR3 DNA: TGTGCCAGCAGTGTTGGCGGGGGGACAGATACGCAGTATTTT. The V call is TRBV2, the J call TRBJ2-3, with TRBD2 matching 8 bases. CDR1 SNHLY and CDR2 FYNNEI come from the germline V gene. V shed 4 bases and J 3 bases; nucleotides not matched to a gene: 3. The CDR3 has 14 amino acids.

V usage is TRBV7-2 and J usage is TRBJ2-7; 7 nucleotides agree with TRBD2. V lost 2 bases, J lost 6 bases, and 10 bases stayed unmatched. The length of the CDR3 is 15 residues. Looked up from germline, CDR1 is SGHTA and CDR2 is FQGNSA. CDR3 sequence (DNA): TGTGCCAGCAGCTTACTCAGCGGGACGGTCTCCGAGCAGTACTTC. Translating gives CASSLLSGTVSEQYF.

The genes are TRBV6-2 or TRBV6-3 and TRBJ1-3; D is possibly TRBD1 (6 bases). V lost 6 bases and J lost 2, with 8 bases in between. The germline CDR1 and CDR2 sequences are MNHEY and SVGEGT. The CDR3 totals 13 residues. The CDR3 nucleotides are TGTGCCAGCAGACAGGGAGCTGGAAACACCATATATTTT. Its translation: CASRQGAGNTIYF.

The J gene is TRBJ2-1, the V gene TRBV28; TRBD1 matches at 10 bases. Germline V gene sequence: CDR1 MDHEN, CDR2 SYDVKM. The CDR3 consists of 16 residues. V was clipped by 8 bases and J by 0 bases; unmatched bases: 7. In DNA, the CDR3 is TGTGCCAGCGGCCAATGGACAGGGGGCTCCTACAATGAGCAGTTCTTC. Its translation is CASGQWTGGSYNEQFF.

The rearrangement joins TRBV10-3 to TRBJ2-7; 11 nucleotides agree with TRBD1. Germline V CDR1 and CDR2: ENHRY, SYGVKD. The CDR3 covers 14 residues. V was pared by 6 bases and J by 6 bases, with 7 bases of the junction left unmatched. The CDR3, as DNA: TGTGCCATCAGACCCGGACAGGGGGCTTCCGAGCAGTACTTC. Amino acid sequence: CAIRPGQGASEQYF.

The chain recombines TRBV29-1 with TRBJ2-3; D possibly corresponds to TRBD2 (7 bases). CDR1 is SQVTM and CDR2 is ANQGSEA in the germline V gene. The CDR3 loop spans 16 amino acids. The V gene lost 4 bases and the J gene lost 5 bases, with 22 bases spanning the gap. The CDR3 coding sequence is TGCAGCGTTGCATCAGCGGGATGGGGGGCACTAGATACGCAGTATTTT. Protein sequence: CSVASAGWGALDTQYF.

This clonotype rates as medium-sized. The chain couples TRBV11-3 to TRBJ1-1, with D unclear. CDR3 length equals 13 residues. Per germline, CDR1 SGHNT and CDR2 YENEEA. V gave up 1 base and J gave up 1 base, with 4 bases separating them. The CDR3 region is CASSLGGNTEAFF. CDR3 nucleotides: TGTGCCAGCAGCTTAGGGGGGAACACTGAAGCTTTCTTT.